This T cell receptor beta chain comes out of a study of blood T cell repertoires in COVID-19. Sequencing was performed with immunoSEQ multiplex PCR; in TCRdb, only in-frame clones are kept and a portion is missing. The table shows approximately 160,000 clones, with about 87% occurring only once. The CDR3 has 15 residues. J lost 1 base, V lost 8 bases, and 6 bases had no gene match. CDR1 MNHNY and CDR2 SVGAGI come from the germline V gene (reference sequence). The sequenced sample was peripheral blood. The clonotype was recovered from a man aged 55-75 years with COVID-19, enrolled during active disease. The gene calls are TRBV6-6 and TRBJ1-5; 9 positions match TRBD1. The CDR3 bases are TGTGCCAGCGGGTCCGGGACAGGGAGCAATCAGCCCCAGCATTTT. Protein: CASGSGTGSNQPQHF.